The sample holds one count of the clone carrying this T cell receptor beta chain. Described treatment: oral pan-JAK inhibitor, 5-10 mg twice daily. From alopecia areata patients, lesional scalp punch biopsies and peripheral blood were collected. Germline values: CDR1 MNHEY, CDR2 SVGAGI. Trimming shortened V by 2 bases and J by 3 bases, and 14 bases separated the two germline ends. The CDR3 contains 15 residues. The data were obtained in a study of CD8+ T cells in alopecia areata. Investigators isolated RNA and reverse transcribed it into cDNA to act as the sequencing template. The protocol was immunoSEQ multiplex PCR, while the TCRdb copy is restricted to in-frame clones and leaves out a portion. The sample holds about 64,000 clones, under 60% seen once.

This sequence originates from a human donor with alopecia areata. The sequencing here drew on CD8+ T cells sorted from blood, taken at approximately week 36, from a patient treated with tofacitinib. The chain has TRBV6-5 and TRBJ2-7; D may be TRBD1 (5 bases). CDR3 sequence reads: CASSYLDQGIYEQYF. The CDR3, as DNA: TGTGCCAGCAGTTACCTCGACCAGGGAATCTACGAGCAGTACTTC.